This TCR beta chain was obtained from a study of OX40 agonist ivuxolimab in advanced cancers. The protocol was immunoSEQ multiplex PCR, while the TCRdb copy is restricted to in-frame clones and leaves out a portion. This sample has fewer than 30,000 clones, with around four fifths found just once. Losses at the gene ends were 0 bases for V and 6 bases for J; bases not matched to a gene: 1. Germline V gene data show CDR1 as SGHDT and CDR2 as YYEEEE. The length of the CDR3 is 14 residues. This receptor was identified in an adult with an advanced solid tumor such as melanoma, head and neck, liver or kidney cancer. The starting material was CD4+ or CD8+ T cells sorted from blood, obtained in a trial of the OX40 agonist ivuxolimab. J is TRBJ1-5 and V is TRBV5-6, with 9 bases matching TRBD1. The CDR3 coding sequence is TGTGCCAGCAGCTTGGGGACAGGGGTTCAGCCCCAGCATTTT. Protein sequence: CASSLGTGVQPQHF.